The T cell receptor beta chain under discussion was sequenced for a study of T cell responses to AZD1222 COVID-19 vaccine. Data came from immunoSEQ multiplex PCR; TCRdb stores just in-frame clones and leaves some out. The repertoire holds some 130,000 clones, with approximately 92% as singletons. The CDR3 runs 14 residues. Trimming cost V 6 bases and J 3 bases, with 14 bases left between them. Germline CDR1 reads MGHRA; CDR2 reads YSYEKL. Notes on this clone: Its antigen is as yet unknown.

Study conclusions and caveats: Baseline testing showed seropositivity in only six AZD1222 recipients.

Pooling covered second doses at about 4 or about 12 weeks. The chain has TRBV4-1 and TRBJ1-1; no reliable D call. The TCR comes from an adult who received the AZD1222 COVID-19 vaccine. The sequenced sample was peripheral blood, obtained 28 days after the second AZD1222 dose. CDR3 DNA sequence: TGCGCCAGCAGACACACCGGACGAGACACTGAAGCTTTCTTT. Amino acid sequence: CASRHTGRDTEAFF.